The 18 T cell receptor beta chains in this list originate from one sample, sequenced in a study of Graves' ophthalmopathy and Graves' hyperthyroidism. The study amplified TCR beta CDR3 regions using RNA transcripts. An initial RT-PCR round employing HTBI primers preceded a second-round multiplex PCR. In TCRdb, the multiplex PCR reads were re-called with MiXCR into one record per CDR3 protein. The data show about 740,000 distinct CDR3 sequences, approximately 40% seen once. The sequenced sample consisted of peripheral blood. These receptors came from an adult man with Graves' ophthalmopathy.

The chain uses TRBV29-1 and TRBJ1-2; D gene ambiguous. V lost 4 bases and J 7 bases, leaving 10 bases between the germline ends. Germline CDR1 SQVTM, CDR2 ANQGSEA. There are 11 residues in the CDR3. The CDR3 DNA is TGCAGCGTTGCGGCGGGGTCTGGCTACACCTTC. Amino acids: CSVAAGSGYTF.

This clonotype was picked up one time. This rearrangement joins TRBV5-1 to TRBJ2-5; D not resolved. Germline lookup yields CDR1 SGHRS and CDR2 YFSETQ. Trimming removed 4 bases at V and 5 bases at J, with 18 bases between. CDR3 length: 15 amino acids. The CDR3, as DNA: TGCGCCAGCAGCCGAGAACAGAGGTTGGGTGAGACCCAGTACTTC. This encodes CASSREQRLGETQYF.

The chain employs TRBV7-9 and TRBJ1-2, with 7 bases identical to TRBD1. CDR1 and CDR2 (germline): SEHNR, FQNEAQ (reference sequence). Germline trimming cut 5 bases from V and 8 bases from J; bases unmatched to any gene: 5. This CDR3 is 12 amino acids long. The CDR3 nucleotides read TGTGCCAGCAGCCCAGGGGGGGAGGGCTACACCTTC. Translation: CASSPGGEGYTF. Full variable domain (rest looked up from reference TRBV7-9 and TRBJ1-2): DTGVSQNPRHKITKRGQNVTFRCDPISEHNRLYWYRQTLGQGPEFLTYFQNEAQLEKSRLLSDRFSAERPKGSFSTLEIQRTEQGDSAMYLCASSPGGEGYTFGSGTRLTVV.

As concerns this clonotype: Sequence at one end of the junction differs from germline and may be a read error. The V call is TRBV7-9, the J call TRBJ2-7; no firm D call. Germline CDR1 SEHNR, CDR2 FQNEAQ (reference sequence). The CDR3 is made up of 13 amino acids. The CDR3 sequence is CASSPDQSYEQYF. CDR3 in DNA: TGCGCCAGCAGCCCAGACCAATCCTACGAGCAGTACTTC.

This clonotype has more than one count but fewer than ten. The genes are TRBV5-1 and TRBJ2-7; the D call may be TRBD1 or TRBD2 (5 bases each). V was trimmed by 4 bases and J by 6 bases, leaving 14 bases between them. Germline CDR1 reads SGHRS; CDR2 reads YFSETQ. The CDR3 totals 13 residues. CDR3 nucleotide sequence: TGCGCCAGCAGCGGGGGACCGAGGCGCGAGCAGTACTTC. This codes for CASSGGPRREQYF.

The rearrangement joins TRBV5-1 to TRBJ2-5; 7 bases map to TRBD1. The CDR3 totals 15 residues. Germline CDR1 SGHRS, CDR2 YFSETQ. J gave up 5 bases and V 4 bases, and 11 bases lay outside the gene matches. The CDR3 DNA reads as TGCGCCAGCAGCCCGGCAAGGGGGCGCGGGGAGACCCAGTACTTC. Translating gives CASSPARGRGETQYF.

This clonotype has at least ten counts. DNA for the CDR3: TGTGCCAGCAGTGAAGGAGGGTGGGGCAATCAGCCCCAGCATTTT. Its translation is CASSEGGWGNQPQHF. V is TRBV2 and J is TRBJ1-5, with unresolved D. Germline CDR1 and CDR2: SNHLY and FYNNEI. This CDR3 is built from 15 residues. Between the trimmed V and J ends, which lost 1 base and 2 bases, there was a span of 9 bases.

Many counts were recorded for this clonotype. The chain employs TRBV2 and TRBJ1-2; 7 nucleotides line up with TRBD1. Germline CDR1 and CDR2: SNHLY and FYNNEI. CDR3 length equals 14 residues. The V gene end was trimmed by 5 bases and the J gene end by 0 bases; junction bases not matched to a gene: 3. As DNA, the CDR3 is TGTGCCAGCAGTTGGGGACAGACTAACTATGGCTACACCTTC. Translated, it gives CASSWGQTNYGYTF.

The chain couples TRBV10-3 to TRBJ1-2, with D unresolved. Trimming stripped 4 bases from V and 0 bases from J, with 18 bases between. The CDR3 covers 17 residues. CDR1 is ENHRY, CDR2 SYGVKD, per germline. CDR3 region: CAISAVVAGQANYGYTF. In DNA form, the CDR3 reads TGTGCCATCAGTGCCGTAGTCGCCGGCCAAGCTAACTATGGCTACACCTTC.

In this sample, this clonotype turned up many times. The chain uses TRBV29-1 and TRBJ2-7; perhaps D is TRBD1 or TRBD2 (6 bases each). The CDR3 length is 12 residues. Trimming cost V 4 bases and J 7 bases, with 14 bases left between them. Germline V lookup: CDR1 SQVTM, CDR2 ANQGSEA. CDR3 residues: CSVGGAAGEQYF. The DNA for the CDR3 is TGCAGCGTTGGGGGGGCTGCTGGTGAGCAGTACTTC.

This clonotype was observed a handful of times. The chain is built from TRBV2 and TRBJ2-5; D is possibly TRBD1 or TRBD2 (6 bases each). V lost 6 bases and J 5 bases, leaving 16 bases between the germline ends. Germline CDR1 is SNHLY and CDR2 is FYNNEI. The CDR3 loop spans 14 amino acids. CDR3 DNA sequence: TGTGCCAGCAGGACACAGGGAGGTGCGGAGACCCAGTACTTC. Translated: CASRTQGGAETQYF.

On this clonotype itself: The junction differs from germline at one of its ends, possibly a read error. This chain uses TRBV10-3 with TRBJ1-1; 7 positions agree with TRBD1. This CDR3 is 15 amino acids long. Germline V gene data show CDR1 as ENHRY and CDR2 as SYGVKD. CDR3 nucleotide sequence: TGTGCCAGCAGTTACTCGGCAGGGGGGAACACTGAAGCTTTCTTT. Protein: CASSYSAGGNTEAFF.

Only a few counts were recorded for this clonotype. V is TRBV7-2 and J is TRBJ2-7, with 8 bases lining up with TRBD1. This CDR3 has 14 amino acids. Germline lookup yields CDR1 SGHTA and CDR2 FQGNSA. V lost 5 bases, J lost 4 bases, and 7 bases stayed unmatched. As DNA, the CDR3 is TGTGCCAGCAGCCACGGGACAGGTCTTTACGAGCAGTACTTC. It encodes CASSHGTGLYEQYF.

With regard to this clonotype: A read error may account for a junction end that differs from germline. CDR3 DNA sequence: TGTGCCAGCAGTTTAGCGCTAACTAGCGGGGCACAAGAGACCCGGTACTTC. This translates into CASSLALTSGAQETRYF. The chain carries TRBV13 and TRBJ2-5, with 10 bases fitting TRBD2. The CDR3 contains 17 residues. CDR1 PRHDT and CDR2 FYEKMQ come from the germline V gene (reference sequence).

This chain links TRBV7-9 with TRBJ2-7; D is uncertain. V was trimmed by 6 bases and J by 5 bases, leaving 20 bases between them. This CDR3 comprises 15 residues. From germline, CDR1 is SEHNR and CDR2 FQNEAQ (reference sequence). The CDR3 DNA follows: TGTGCCAGCAGTTTAACGCAGGCCTCACTGGACGAGCAGTACTTC. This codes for CASSLTQASLDEQYF.

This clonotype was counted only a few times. The CDR3 DNA reads TGCGCCAGCAGCCAGGAGGGACAGGGCTATGGCTACACCTTC. Protein product: CASSQEGQGYGYTF. The chain combines TRBV4-1 with TRBJ1-2; 9 nucleotides agree with TRBD1. Trimming took 3 bases from V and 4 from J; bases not matched to a gene: 3. From germline, CDR1 is MGHRA and CDR2 YSYEKL. CDR3 length: 14 residues.

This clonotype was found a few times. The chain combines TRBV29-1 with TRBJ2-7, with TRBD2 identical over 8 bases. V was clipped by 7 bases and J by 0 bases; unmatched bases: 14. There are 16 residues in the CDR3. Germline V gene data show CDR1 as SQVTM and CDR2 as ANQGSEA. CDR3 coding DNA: TGCAGCGCCTCGGGGCGGGGAAGCGGGAGCTCCTACGAGCAGTACTTC. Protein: CSASGRGSGSSYEQYF.

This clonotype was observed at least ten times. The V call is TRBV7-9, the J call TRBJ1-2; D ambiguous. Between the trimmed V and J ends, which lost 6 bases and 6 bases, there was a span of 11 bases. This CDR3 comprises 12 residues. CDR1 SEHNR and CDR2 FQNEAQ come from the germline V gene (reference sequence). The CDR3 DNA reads TGTGCCAGCAGAATCGGAGGCGATGGCTACACCTTC. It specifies CASRIGGDGYTF.